The T cell receptor beta chain under discussion was sequenced for a study of human T cells and chemical hapten exposure. The overall study: The study traced per-sample TCR yield variation mainly to small differences in pooled library volumes.

The germline V gene encodes CDR1 SGHTA and CDR2 FQGTGA. Deletions cut 4 bases from V and 8 bases from J, with 16 bases between. The CDR3 consists of 14 residues. From the RACE reads, TCRdb called clonotypes with MiXCR, one entry per CDR3 protein. Among under 130,000 distinct CDR3 sequences listed, 11% were seen once. This clonotype turned up a few times. Time point: patch test 1, 2 weeks after DPC sensitization. The treatment is: therapeutic diphenylcyclopropenone sensitization with weekly scalp DPC. The receptor was derived from a woman aged 40 to 50 with alopecia areata. Some clones in this sample may be carry-over from other donors' samples. The V and J genes are TRBV7-3 and TRBJ2-3; maybe TRBD2 (6 bases). The specimen comprised whole blood, sampled in connection with sensitization to the hapten diphenylcyclopropenone (DPC). CDR3 DNA: TGTGCCAGCAGCTCTTTGGACTATCTCAGTACGCAGTATTTT. Amino acids: CASSSLDYLSTQYF.